A single sample gave rise to the 9 T cell receptor beta chains below, sequenced in a study of Ad26.COV2.S vaccination and SARS-CoV-2 variants. Specified treatment: roughly 18 received Ad26.COV2.S at low or high dose, single or two shots; roughly five received placebo; per-sample allocation not given. Sampling happened 63 days after the first vaccine or placebo injection. Sequencing used immunoSEQ multiplex PCR; TCRdb keeps in-frame clones, though not all of them. In the table there are roughly 450,000 clones, 80% to 95% of which are singletons. The specimen comprised peripheral blood, sampled in a trial of Ad26.COV2.S vaccine versus placebo. The receptors were sampled from a person between 18 and 65 years old who received the Ad26.COV2.S COVID-19 vaccine or a placebo.

V is TRBV19 and J is TRBJ2-7, with 14 bases fitting TRBD2. Germline CDR1 reads LNHDA; CDR2 reads SQIVND (reference sequence). The CDR3 sequence is 16 residues long. The V gene end was trimmed by 10 bases and the J gene end by 6 bases; junction bases not matched to a gene: 14. The CDR3 DNA is TGTGCCACCTATCCCGGGACTAGCGGGAGTAGCCCCGAGCAGTACTTC. It translates to CATYPGTSGSSPEQYF.

This chain uses TRBV7-8 with TRBJ2-5, with TRBD2 matching over 9 bases. Unmatched junction bases numbered 4, after V lost 8 bases and J lost 3 bases. The germline V gene has CDR1 SGHVS and CDR2 FQNEAQ. This CDR3 is built from 13 residues. The CDR3 DNA follows: TGTGCCAGCCGAGGCGGGGGGGAAGAGACCCAGTACTTC. Residues: CASRGGGEETQYF.

The chain links TRBV9 to TRBJ2-5, with D perhaps TRBD1 or TRBD2 (5 bases each). Per the germline V gene, CDR1 is SGDLS and CDR2 is YYNGEE. V was trimmed by 0 bases and J by 4 bases, leaving 13 bases between them. The CDR3 has 15 amino acids. CDR3 protein: CASSVAEGSGETQYF. The CDR3 DNA follows: TGTGCCAGCAGCGTAGCTGAGGGGAGTGGAGAGACCCAGTACTTC.

The chain employs TRBV30 and TRBJ1-2; a possible D gene is TRBD1 (5 bases). The germline V and J ends were trimmed by 1 base and 7 bases, with 13 bases remaining between them. Germline V gene lookup returns CDR1 GTSNPN and CDR2 SVGIG (reference sequence). The CDR3 sequence is 13 residues long. Here the CDR3 reads CAWSAGRGGGYTF. The CDR3 DNA sequence: TGTGCCTGGAGTGCCGGTCGCGGGGGTGGCTACACCTTC.

The chain joins TRBV7-8 to TRBJ1-3, with a tentative D call TRBD1 (6 bases). There are 17 residues in the CDR3. The V gene lost 4 bases and the J gene lost 1 base, with 17 bases spanning the gap. Germline lookup yields CDR1 SGHVS and CDR2 FQNEAQ. In nucleotides, the CDR3 is TGTGCCAGCAGCTACTTCAACAGGGAGATATCTGGAAACACCATATATTTT. This codes for CASSYFNREISGNTIYF.

The chain uses TRBV5-1 and TRBJ2-3, with D perhaps matching TRBD2 (5 bases). The CDR3 length is 15 residues. V lost 0 bases and J lost 2, with 10 bases in between. The germline gives CDR1 SGHRS, CDR2 YFSETQ. The CDR3 DNA reads as TGCGCCAGCAGCTTGGCTGCTAGCTACACAGATACGCAGTATTTT. As protein: CASSLAASYTDTQYF.

The chain carries TRBV11-2 and TRBJ2-1; 11 positions agree with TRBD2. This CDR3 is built from 17 residues. Germline CDR1 SGHAT, CDR2 FQNNGV. The V gene end was trimmed by 5 bases and the J gene end by 2 bases; junction bases not matched to a gene: 8. The chain's CDR3 is CASSGVTSGSPYNEQFF. CDR3 sequence (DNA): TGTGCCAGCAGCGGAGTAACTAGCGGGAGCCCCTACAATGAGCAGTTCTTC.

The V call is TRBV6-2 or TRBV6-3, the J call TRBJ2-3; D remains unclear. Germline V gene sequence: CDR1 MNHEY, CDR2 SVGEGT. This CDR3 has 19 amino acids. The V gene lost 0 bases and the J gene lost 2 bases, with 21 bases spanning the gap. DNA for the CDR3: TGTGCCAGCAGTTACTCGAACAGCCAGTTGAAGATAGACACAGATACGCAGTATTTT. It yields the protein CASSYSNSQLKIDTDTQYF.

The rearrangement uses TRBV7-2 and TRBJ2-5; 7 bases align to TRBD1. The CDR3 is made up of 13 amino acids. Germline CDR1 and CDR2: SGHTA and FQGNSA. J was trimmed by 2 bases and V by 8 bases; bases with no gene match: 5. The CDR3 sequence is CASGGQIQETQYF. CDR3 in DNA: TGTGCCAGCGGGGGACAGATTCAAGAGACCCAGTACTTC. The full variable domain, in which reference TRBV7-2 and TRBJ2-5 provide the parts outside the CDR3, is GAGVSQSPSNKVTEKGKDVELRCDPISGHTALYWYRQSLGQGLEFLIYFQGNSAPDKSGLPSDRFSAERTGGSVSTLTIQRTQQEDSAVYLCASGGQIQETQYFGPGTRLLVL.